The 21 T cell receptor beta chains reported below all come from one sample, sequenced in a study of spatial heterogeneity in lung cancer. Whole-study results and caveats: Higher tumor mutation counts went along with higher counts of expanded intratumoral alpha and beta TCRs.

Antigen specificity for these receptors is unknown. TCRdb recomputed calls from the 5' RACE reads with MiXCR, one row per CDR3 protein. This sample has more than 15,000 distinct CDR3 sequences, with under 7.5% found just once. The sample's time point: sample taken at primary tumor resection. Here the sequenced sample was lung tumor tissue, taken at surgery. The receptors here all came from a female donor with early-stage non-small cell lung cancer.

In its sample, this clonotype was seen a few times. V and J are TRBV20-1 and TRBJ1-2; D not resolved. The CDR3 has 14 residues. V was pared by 4 bases and J by 5 bases, with 17 bases between. Germline values: CDR1 DFQATT, CDR2 SNEGSKA (reference sequence). CDR3 bases: TGCAGTGCTATACCCTCGAACAGAGCTTATGGCTACACCTTC. As protein: CSAIPSNRAYGYTF.

This clonotype showed up many times. The rearrangement uses TRBV29-1 and TRBJ1-4; tentatively, D is TRBD1 (5 bases). This CDR3 comprises 12 residues. Trimming shortened V by 7 bases and J by 3 bases, and 9 bases separated the two germline ends. From germline, CDR1 is SQVTM and CDR2 ANQGSEA. In DNA, the CDR3 is TGCAGCGGGGGCAGGCCTAATGAAAAACTGTTTTTT. This gives the protein CSGGRPNEKLFF.

This clonotype was seen a handful of times. CDR3 in amino acids: CSGRQDAGELFF. The CDR3 nucleotides are TGCAGCGGCAGACAGGACGCCGGGGAGCTGTTTTTT. V usage is TRBV29-1 and J usage is TRBJ2-2; tentatively, D is TRBD1 (6 bases). The CDR3 length is 12 residues. The V end was cut by 7 bases, the J end by 6 bases, with 12 bases between. Germline CDR1 and CDR2: SQVTM and ANQGSEA.

This clonotype was recorded many times. This chain joins TRBV7-2 and TRBJ2-3, with TRBD2 matching over 11 bases. The CDR3 runs 16 residues. CDR1 and CDR2 from the germline V gene are SGHTA and FQGNSA. Trimming cost V 4 bases and J 3 bases; bases outside gene matches: 6. Here the CDR3 reads CASSYRSSGRTDTQYF. In nucleotides, the CDR3 is TGTGCCAGCAGCTACCGCTCTAGCGGGAGGACAGATACGCAGTATTTT. Full variable domain (remainder filled in from reference TRBV7-2 and TRBJ2-3): GAGVSQSPSNKVTEKGKDVELRCDPISGHTALYWYRQSLGQGLEFLIYFQGNSAPDKSGLPSDRFSAERTGGSVSTLTIQRTQQEDSAVYLCASSYRSSGRTDTQYFGPGTRLTVL.

In this sample, this clonotype turned up many times. The chain couples TRBV27 to TRBJ2-1; TRBD1 agrees at 10 bases. V gave up 5 bases and J gave up 15 bases; unmatched junction bases: 16. The germline gives CDR1 MNHEY, CDR2 SMNVEV (reference sequence). CDR3 length: 15 residues. This chain's CDR3 is CASSPGPPGQGYAFF. The CDR3 DNA follows: TGTGCCAGCAGTCCCGGCCCACCGGGACAGGGGTATGCGTTCTTC.

This clonotype has a count of ten or more. The chain is built from TRBV7-2 and TRBJ1-3; D unclear. Trimming removed 5 bases at V and 2 bases at J, with 10 bases between. Germline assignment: CDR1 SGHTA and CDR2 FQGNSA. The CDR3 extends over 14 amino acids. The CDR3 region has the DNA TGTGCCAGCAGCCATGCATACACTGGAAACACCATATATTTT. It is translated as CASSHAYTGNTIYF.

This clonotype was counted many times. This CDR3 is CATARGVLYEQYF. CDR3 nucleotides: TGTGCCACCGCACGGGGGGTACTCTACGAGCAGTACTTC. The chain has TRBV6-1 and TRBJ2-7, with TRBD2 matching 7 bases. V shed 10 bases and J 3 bases; nucleotides not matched to a gene: 9. This CDR3 region has 13 residues. CDR1 MNHNS and CDR2 SASEGT come from the germline V gene.

This clonotype has more than one count but fewer than ten. CDR3 nucleotide sequence: TGTGCCAGCAGTGAAGCCGTAGCGGGGTTGGGCAATGAGCAGTTCTTC. This sequence encodes CASSEAVAGLGNEQFF. The rearrangement joins TRBV6-1 to TRBJ2-1; 8 bases map to TRBD2. J lost 6 bases, V lost 0 bases, and 7 bases had no gene match. The germline CDR1 and CDR2 sequences are MNHNS and SASEGT. The CDR3 loop spans 16 amino acids.

This clonotype was detected many times. V and J are TRBV5-1 and TRBJ1-3; tentative D call: TRBD1 (5 bases). Trimming removed 0 bases at V and 0 bases at J, with 10 bases between. Germline lookup yields CDR1 SGHRS and CDR2 YFSETQ. The CDR3 covers 16 residues. CDR3 amino acids: CASSLGDWDSGNTIYF. The CDR3 nucleotides read TGCGCCAGCAGCTTGGGGGACTGGGACTCTGGAAACACCATATATTTT. Together with reference TRBV5-1 and TRBJ1-3, the CDR3 gives the full variable domain: KAGVTQTPRYLIKTRGQQVTLSCSPISGHRSVSWYQQTPGQGLQFLFEYFSETQRNKGNFPGRFSGRQFSNSRSEMNVSTLELGDSALYLCASSLGDWDSGNTIYFGEGSWLTVV.

This clonotype was counted many times. The rearrangement uses TRBV7-3 and TRBJ2-7; weak D call: TRBD2 (6 bases). The CDR3 is 13 amino acids. Germline CDR1 reads SGHTA; CDR2 reads FQGTGA. V lost 3 bases, J lost 7 bases, and 13 bases lay in between. The CDR3 region is CASSFRLDQEQYF. The CDR3 nucleotides read TGTGCCAGCAGCTTCCGACTAGATCAAGAGCAGTACTTC.

V is TRBV5-1 and J is TRBJ2-7; D gene ambiguous. Between the trimmed V and J ends, which lost 1 base and 1 base, there was a span of 6 bases. The CDR3 loop spans 13 amino acids. CDR1 is SGHRS and CDR2 is YFSETQ in the germline V gene. DNA for the CDR3: TGCGCCAGCAGCTTGATGGGGTCCTACGAGCAGTACTTC. Residues: CASSLMGSYEQYF.

This clonotype was detected ten times or more. The rearrangement links TRBV20-1 to TRBJ1-5; perhaps TRBD1 as D (5 bases). Trimming took off 6 bases at V and 9 bases at J, with 18 bases between the two ends. CDR1 DFQATT and CDR2 SNEGSKA come from the germline V gene (reference sequence). CDR3 length: 13 amino acids. CDR3 coding DNA: TGCAGTGCACGGGGACGGAATGTAGGGCCCCAGCATTTT. This gives the protein CSARGRNVGPQHF.

This clonotype was picked up many times. The chain recombines TRBV21-1 with TRBJ1-2; whether TRBD1, the table's D call, matches the DNA was not checked. TRBV21-1 counts as a pseudogene. The CDR3 is 16 residues long. This chain's CDR3 is CASSKGKVRGFYGYTF. The CDR3 DNA reads TGTGCCAGCAGCAAAGGGAAAGTGCGGGGGTTCTATGGCTACACCTTC.

This clonotype occurred once. The chain recombines TRBV24-1 with TRBJ2-1, with TRBD2 matching over 10 bases. CDR3 length: 17 amino acids. Trimming took 5 bases from V and 7 from J; bases not matched to a gene: 13. The V gene's germline CDR1 is KGHDR and CDR2 SFDVKD. The CDR3: CATSGFPSSGRWNEQFF. In DNA form, the CDR3 reads TGTGCCACCAGTGGTTTCCCGTCTAGCGGGAGATGGAATGAGCAGTTCTTC.

This clonotype showed up many times. The chain employs TRBV20-1 and TRBJ2-7; TRBD2 matches at 10 bases. V lost 6 bases to trimming and J lost 0 bases; unmatched junction nucleotides: 5. Germline V gene data show CDR1 as DFQATT and CDR2 as SNEGSKA (reference sequence). The CDR3 totals 14 residues. CDR3: CSARAGGSSYEQYF. CDR3 coding DNA: TGCAGTGCCCGAGCGGGAGGGAGCTCCTACGAGCAGTACTTC.

J is TRBJ2-3 and V is TRBV11-2; 7 nucleotides agree with TRBD2. The CDR3 loop spans 16 amino acids. J was trimmed by 0 bases and V by 4 bases; bases with no gene match: 7. Germline V gives CDR1 SGHAT, CDR2 FQNNGV. The CDR3 nucleotides are TGTGCCAGCAGCTCCCCACGGGAGGTCAGCACAGATACGCAGTATTTT. Translated: CASSSPREVSTDTQYF.

This clonotype appeared many times. The CDR3 sequence: CATTAGTSSRETQYF. The CDR3 DNA reads as TGTGCCACCACCGCGGGGACCTCGTCAAGGGAGACCCAGTACTTC. The chain employs TRBV24-1 and TRBJ2-5, with TRBD2 as a possible D gene (6 bases). This CDR3 has 15 residues. Germline V CDR1 and CDR2: KGHDR, SFDVKD. The V and J ends lost 8 bases and 5 bases respectively, with 20 bases between them.

The sample holds many counts of this clonotype. V and J are TRBV5-4 and TRBJ2-7; D perhaps matches TRBD2 (5 bases). V lost 4 bases and J lost 2, with 13 bases in between. Looked up from germline, CDR1 is SGHNT and CDR2 is YYREEE (reference sequence). This CDR3 spans 14 amino acids. CDR3: CASSTDGIAYEQYF. CDR3 nucleotide sequence: TGTGCCAGCAGCACAGACGGGATCGCCTACGAGCAGTACTTC.

Only a few counts were recorded for this clonotype. The genes are TRBV12-3 or TRBV12-4 and TRBJ1-5; 10 bases align to TRBD1. This CDR3 region has 17 residues. Trimming at V came to 5 bases and at J to 2 bases, leaving 9 bases not matched to a gene. The CDR3 DNA reads as TGTGCCAGCAGTCGGGACAGGGGCTGGGGTGGCAATCAGCCCCAGCATTTT. This codes for CASSRDRGWGGNQPQHF.

This clonotype has a handful of counts. The rearrangement links TRBV28 to TRBJ2-7, with TRBD2 matching over 11 bases. J gave up 5 bases and V 2 bases, and 11 bases lay outside the gene matches. Germline loops: CDR1 MDHEN, CDR2 SYDVKM. CDR3 length: 17 residues. As DNA, the CDR3 is TGTGCCAGCAGTTTACTCAAAAGACTAGCGGGATCTCACGAGCAGTACTTC. It translates to CASSLLKRLAGSHEQYF.

By share, this clonotype ranks as medium-sized. The rearrangement joins TRBV6-5 to TRBJ1-2; D is unresolved. Deletions cut 6 bases from V and 2 bases from J, with 13 bases between. The CDR3 runs to 14 residues. CDR1 MNHEY and CDR2 SVGAGI come from the germline V gene. CDR3 loop: CASSLRHLNYGYTF. DNA of the CDR3: TGTGCCAGCAGCCTAAGACACCTAAACTATGGCTACACCTTC.